These T cell receptor beta chains were read from a single sample in a study of T cell responses to AZD1222 COVID-19 vaccine. Sequencing used immunoSEQ multiplex PCR; TCRdb keeps in-frame clones, though not all of them. The sample has approximately 73,000 clones; around four fifths are singletons. Sample: peripheral blood, taken on day 0 of AZD1222 vaccination. These receptors were obtained from an adult in good health. Both conserved end residues are trimmed from each CDR3. Clone size appears in some rows only: once, few, many, or a class for an expanded clone.

CDR3 | V | size | length
ASSRGEPLSYNEQF | TRBV5-4 | . | 14
ASRAGTSSGEQY | TRBV9 | . | 12
ASSFTSGSSYNEQF | TRBV5-1 | . | 14
ASSLGGVKFYGYT | TRBV5-1 | . | 13
ADPWGQEEPSNQPQH | TRBV27 | . | 15
ASSQGATEAF | TRBV3-1/TRBV3-2 | . | 10
ASSDPGRQGYT | TRBV5-8 | few | 11
AVDFRVPGTGELF | TRBV2 | . | 13
ASSATSAGGRSTNEKLF | TRBV6-1 | . | 17
ATQTGGYEQY | TRBV27 | . | 10
ASSPTGGMYEQY | TRBV23-1 | . | 12
ASSGGRGNTGELF | TRBV2 | . | 13
ASTETGALSGANVLT | TRBV11-2 | few | 15
ASSLGRQNTEAF | TRBV7-2 | . | 12
ASSQENGAGANVLT | TRBV4-2 | . | 14
ASSQAGGGPDEQF | TRBV4-1 | . | 13